This entry lists 30 T cell receptor beta chains sequenced from one sample in a study of T cells in narcolepsy. Assay: immunoSEQ multiplex PCR; the TCRdb copy retains only in-frame clones and omits some. The data show over 30,000 clones, about nine tenths seen once. Sample: CD45RA- memory CD4+ T cells from PBMCs. All receptors come from a human donor with narcolepsy.

This clone was found a few times. This chain links TRBV7-9 with TRBJ2-3; TRBD1 agrees at 9 bases. CDR3 length equals 15 residues. CDR1 is SEHNR, CDR2 FQNEAQ, per germline (reference sequence). Germline trimming cut 4 bases from V and 6 bases from J; bases unmatched to any gene: 8. The CDR3 DNA follows: TGTGCCAGCAGCTCCGGGACAGGGAGAGGGGATACGCAGTATTTT. Translation: CASSSGTGRGDTQYF.

The chain is built from TRBV28 and TRBJ1-1, with 9 bases lining up with TRBD1. The CDR3 length is 17 residues. V was pared by 4 bases and J by 4 bases, with 13 bases of the junction left unmatched. Germline V lookup: CDR1 MDHEN, CDR2 SYDVKM. In DNA form, the CDR3 reads TGTGCCAGCAGTTCCCGAATACAGGGGGCGCGGTCCACTGAAGCTTTCTTT. Translated, it gives CASSSRIQGARSTEAFF.

V gene TRBV30 combines with J gene TRBJ1-1; the D is unclear. The germline gives CDR1 GTSNPN, CDR2 SVGIG (reference sequence). The V end lost 0 bases, the J end lost 1 base, and 6 bases lay between the germline ends. The CDR3 contains 13 residues. The CDR3 is CAWSVQENTEAFF. CDR3 DNA sequence: TGTGCCTGGAGTGTGCAGGAGAACACTGAAGCTTTCTTT. The complete variable domain, with remaining parts taken from reference TRBV30 and TRBJ1-1, reads SQTIHQWPATLVQPVGSPLSLECTVEGTSNPNLYWYRQAAGRGLQLLFYSVGIGQISSEVPQNLSASRPQDRQFILSSKKLLLSDSGFYLCAWSVQENTEAFFGQGTRLTVV.

The gene calls are TRBV5-1 and TRBJ1-1; 9 nucleotides match TRBD1. CDR1 and CDR2 (germline): SGHRS, YFSETQ. Trimming took 1 base from V and 1 from J; bases not matched to a gene: 2. CDR3 size: 15 residues. The CDR3 reads CASSLSGQGNTEAFF. The CDR3 nucleotides are TGCGCCAGCAGCTTGTCGGGACAGGGGAACACTGAAGCTTTCTTT.

The V gene is TRBV5-1, the J gene TRBJ2-7; TRBD1 aligns across 9 bases. The V gene end was trimmed by 4 bases and the J gene end by 2 bases; junction bases not matched to a gene: 10. Germline V gives CDR1 SGHRS, CDR2 YFSETQ. This CDR3 contains 16 residues. The CDR3 DNA is TGCGCCAGCAGCCGGGACAGGGCGGCGGTAACCTACGAGCAGTACTTC. Amino acid sequence: CASSRDRAAVTYEQYF. The full variable domain, its missing parts supplied by reference TRBV5-1 and TRBJ2-7, is KAGVTQTPRYLIKTRGQQVTLSCSPISGHRSVSWYQQTPGQGLQFLFEYFSETQRNKGNFPGRFSGRQFSNSRSEMNVSTLELGDSALYLCASSRDRAAVTYEQYFGPGTRLTVT.

The chain combines TRBV9 with TRBJ2-7; D might be TRBD1 (5 bases). CDR1 SGDLS and CDR2 YYNGEE come from the germline V gene. Trimming removed 0 bases from V and 6 bases from J, with 16 bases in between. This CDR3 region has 15 residues. In DNA, the CDR3 is TGTGCCAGCAGCGTAGGACCTACCACAGGAGTCGAGCAGTACTTC. Residues: CASSVGPTTGVEQYF.

This clone has a single count. CDR3 nucleotide sequence: TGTGCCAGCAGTTTGACAGGCGTCTCCTACGAGCAGTACTTC. This sequence encodes CASSLTGVSYEQYF. V and J are TRBV6-5 and TRBJ2-7; D may be TRBD1 (6 bases). The ends were cut back, 4 bases at V and 0 bases at J, with 10 bases in the middle. Germline V gene sequence: CDR1 MNHEY, CDR2 SVGAGI. CDR3 length: 14 amino acids.

The rearrangement links TRBV28 to TRBJ1-2; the D is unclear. V was pared by 7 bases and J by 4 bases, with 10 bases between. Germline loops: CDR1 MDHEN, CDR2 SYDVKM. The CDR3 runs to 12 residues. The CDR3 DNA is TGTGCCAGCAACGATGTAAGCTATGGCTACACCTTC. It is translated as CASNDVSYGYTF.

This sequence joins TRBV18 and TRBJ2-5, with 9 positions matching TRBD2. Germline loops: CDR1 KGHSH, CDR2 LQKENI. With 6 bases clipped from V and 2 bases from J, the junction kept 16 bases outside the gene matches. CDR3 length: 18 residues. CDR3 loop: CASSPLGGGAGPQETQYF. The CDR3 bases are TGTGCCAGCTCGCCTCTAGGCGGGGGGGCCGGGCCTCAAGAGACCCAGTACTTC.

The V call is TRBV11-3, the J call TRBJ2-3, with TRBD2 matching 7 bases. The J segment lost 3 bases and the V segment lost 5 bases, leaving 8 bases of the junction unmatched. Germline-derived CDR1 and CDR2 are SGHNT and YENEEA. The CDR3 runs 15 residues. For the CDR3, the DNA is TGTGCCAGCAGCCCGGGCTCCGGGAGGACAGATACGCAGTATTTT. It specifies CASSPGSGRTDTQYF. The whole variable domain, remainder taken from reference TRBV11-3 and TRBJ2-3, is EAGVVQSPRYKIIEKKQPVAFWCNPISGHNTLYWYLQNLGQGPELLIRYENEEAVDDSQLPKDRFSAERLKGVDSTLKIQPAELGDSAVYLCASSPGSGRTDTQYFGPGTRLTVL.

The rearrangement links TRBV27 to TRBJ2-2; D may correspond to TRBD1 or TRBD2 (6 bases each). V was cut by 7 bases and J by 2 bases, with 20 bases left in between. Germline V lookup: CDR1 MNHEY, CDR2 SMNVEV (reference sequence). This CDR3 spans 17 amino acids. The DNA of the CDR3 is TGTGCCAGCACCCCCCTGGCTGCCGGGGGCAACACCGGGGAGCTGTTTTTT. This translates into CASTPLAAGGNTGELFF.

To note about this clone: Mismatch with germline at one junction end may stem from a read error. V and J are TRBV7-2 and TRBJ2-3; D remains ambiguous. Germline loops: CDR1 SGHTA, CDR2 FQGNSA. The length of the CDR3 is 12 residues. The CDR3 DNA reads TGTGCCAGCGGCTTTAATACAGATACGCAGTATTTT. Protein: CASGFNTDTQYF. The variable domain in full, completed from reference TRBV7-2 and TRBJ2-3, reads GAGVSQSPSNKVTEKGKDVELRCDPISGHTALYWYRQSLGQGLEFLIYFQGNSAPDKSGLPSDRFSAERTGGSVSTLTIQRTQQEDSAVYLCASGFNTDTQYFGPGTRLTVL.

J is TRBJ1-4 and V is TRBV6-4; 7 bases are shared with TRBD1. Germline CDR1 reads MRHNA; CDR2 reads SNTAGT. The CDR3 runs 12 residues. Trimming at V came to 11 bases and at J to 6 bases, leaving 6 bases not matched to a gene. This chain's CDR3 is CAGTAVYEKLFF. CDR3 nucleotides: TGTGCCGGGACAGCGGTCTATGAAAAACTGTTTTTT.

The chain combines TRBV15 with TRBJ2-2, with unresolved D. Germline V gives CDR1 LNHNV, CDR2 YYDKDF (reference sequence). The V gene lost 0 bases and the J gene lost 6 bases, with 11 bases spanning the gap. This CDR3 region has 15 residues. CDR3 sequence (DNA): TGTGCCACCAGCAGAGATGCTAGTGGGGCCGGGGAGCTGTTTTTT. Translating it yields CATSRDASGAGELFF. The full variable domain, rest sourced from reference TRBV15 and TRBJ2-2, is DAMVIQNPRYQVTQFGKPVTLSCSQTLNHNVMYWYQQKSSQAPKLLFHYYDKDFNNEADTPDNFQSRRPNTSFCFLDIRSPGLGDTAMYLCATSRDASGAGELFFGEGSRLTVL.

The rearrangement joins TRBV28 to TRBJ1-4, with D maybe TRBD1 (5 bases). Between the trimmed V and J ends, which lost 7 bases and 7 bases, there was a span of 13 bases. Germline CDR1 reads MDHEN; CDR2 reads SYDVKM. There are 13 residues in the CDR3. The CDR3 reads CASTGTRGEKLFF. CDR3 DNA sequence: TGTGCCAGCACAGGGACCAGAGGTGAAAAACTGTTTTTT.

This chain joins TRBV10-2 and TRBJ2-3, with 7 bases aligning to TRBD2. This CDR3 is 16 amino acids long. The ends lost 0 bases at V and 2 bases at J; junction bases unmatched: 5. The germline V gene encodes CDR1 WSHSY and CDR2 SAAADI. The CDR3 protein is CASSESKRGYTDTQYF. The CDR3 DNA is TGCGCCAGCAGTGAGTCGAAGCGGGGCTACACAGATACGCAGTATTTT.

The gene calls are TRBV19 and TRBJ2-2, with 7 nucleotides matching TRBD2. Germline CDR1 is LNHDA and CDR2 is SQIVND (reference sequence). This CDR3 spans 18 amino acids. Germline trimming cut 4 bases from V and 5 bases from J; bases unmatched to any gene: 16. This chain's CDR3 is CASSTLTSQTLGTGELFF. As DNA, the CDR3 is TGTGCCAGTAGTACGTTGACTAGCCAGACCTTGGGGACCGGGGAGCTGTTTTTT.

The chain has TRBV7-6 and TRBJ2-3; D gene unclear. CDR3 length: 11 amino acids. Trimming shortened V by 5 bases and J by 5 bases, and 5 bases separated the two germline ends. CDR1 and CDR2 (germline): SGHVS, FNYEAQ. The CDR3: CASSREDTQYF. The CDR3 DNA sequence: TGTGCCAGCAGCCGAGAAGATACGCAGTATTTT.

The CDR3 here is CACRSGKDYEQYF. Here the CDR3 DNA reads TGTGCCTGCCGTAGCGGGAAAGACTACGAGCAGTACTTC. This chain links TRBV30 with TRBJ2-7, with TRBD2 identical over 8 bases. The J segment lost 3 bases and the V segment lost 6 bases, leaving 7 bases of the junction unmatched. CDR3 length equals 13 residues. The germline V gene encodes CDR1 GTSNPN and CDR2 SVGIG (reference sequence).

The gene calls are TRBV29-1 and TRBJ2-5; no firm D call. The germline V gene encodes CDR1 SQVTM and CDR2 ANQGSEA. This CDR3 region has 13 residues. V lost 6 bases and J 5 bases, leaving 16 bases between the germline ends. DNA of the CDR3: TGCAGCGTCGAAAATCCCTCCAGGGAGACCCAGTACTTC. As protein: CSVENPSRETQYF.

This chain uses TRBV9 with TRBJ1-1, with TRBD1 matching over 8 bases. The length of the CDR3 is 16 residues. Germline assignment: CDR1 SGDLS and CDR2 YYNGEE. V lost 5 bases and J lost 1; bases outside the gene matches: 10. CDR3: CASSSTGGSRNTEAFF. CDR3 in DNA: TGTGCCAGCAGTTCCACAGGGGGATCAAGGAACACTGAAGCTTTCTTT.

This clone was picked up one time. The chain joins TRBV5-6 to TRBJ1-4, with D uncertain. This CDR3 is built from 15 residues. Germline V gene lookup returns CDR1 SGHDT and CDR2 YYEEEE. V shed 0 bases and J shed 7 bases, with 13 bases lying between them. The CDR3: CASSLVIRVGEKLFF. CDR3 sequence (DNA): TGTGCCAGCAGCTTGGTAATCCGTGTGGGTGAAAAACTGTTTTTT.

This chain connects TRBV29-1 to TRBJ1-2; TRBD1 agrees at 10 bases. The length of the CDR3 is 13 residues. Germline V CDR1 and CDR2: SQVTM, ANQGSEA. The J segment lost 2 bases and the V segment lost 7 bases, leaving 4 bases of the junction unmatched. As DNA, the CDR3 is TGCAGCGCCTCGGACAGGGGGAACTATGGCTACACCTTC. Protein: CSASDRGNYGYTF.

The rearrangement joins TRBV19 to TRBJ1-5; D ambiguous. The V end was cut by 6 bases, the J end by 9 bases, with 21 bases between. The CDR3 runs 15 residues. Germline-derived CDR1 and CDR2 are LNHDA and SQIVND (reference sequence). CDR3 in amino acids: CASRGTDQVAGPQHF. CDR3 DNA sequence: TGTGCCAGTAGGGGCACGGACCAAGTTGCGGGGCCCCAGCATTTT.

Note on this clone: The same CDR3 also results from other DNA sequences found in this sample. For the CDR3, the DNA is TGTGCCAGCAGTCAGAGGAGGGGTGGGGAGCTGTTTTTT. This translates into CASSQRRGGELFF. The chain links TRBV7-3 to TRBJ2-2, with TRBD2 as a possible D gene (6 bases). The V and J ends lost 6 bases and 8 bases respectively, with 13 bases between them. Germline V gives CDR1 SGHTA, CDR2 FQGTGA. CDR3 size: 13 residues.

J is TRBJ2-2 and V is TRBV23-1; D is undetermined. TRBV23-1 is annotated as an ORF whose role is uncertain. This CDR3 spans 22 amino acids. V was trimmed by 4 bases and J by 6 bases, leaving 36 bases between them. CDR3 DNA sequence: TGCGCCAGCAGTCTATTGGAAACAGCCGCCGGTCAGCGAGAGAACGGGTCCGGGGAGCTGTTTTTT. This sequence encodes CASSLLETAAGQRENGSGELFF.

The chain employs TRBV19 and TRBJ1-1; D ambiguous. This CDR3 comprises 13 residues. CDR1 and CDR2 (germline): LNHDA, SQIVND (reference sequence). The V end lost 3 bases, the J end lost 1 base, and 6 bases lay between the germline ends. This CDR3 reads CASSMRENTEAFF. The DNA for the CDR3 is TGTGCCAGTAGTATGCGGGAGAACACTGAAGCTTTCTTT.

The CDR3 DNA sequence: TGTGCCAGCAGCTGGACTAGGAACACCGGGGAGCTGTTTTTT. Protein sequence: CASSWTRNTGELFF. This chain uses TRBV7-2 with TRBJ2-2; 7 bases fit TRBD2. The junction had 0 bases not matched to a gene; V was cut back by 4 bases and J by 1 base. The CDR3 has 14 residues. Looked up from germline, CDR1 is SGHTA and CDR2 is FQGNSA.

The chain has TRBV27 and TRBJ2-1; no clear D. This CDR3 region has 12 residues. The V gene lost 6 bases and the J gene lost 5 bases, with 8 bases spanning the gap. Germline CDR1 reads MNHEY; CDR2 reads SMNVEV (reference sequence). CDR3 DNA sequence: TGTGCCAGCAGCGGCAATCACAATGAGCAGTTCTTC. Amino acid sequence: CASSGNHNEQFF.

The rearrangement links TRBV18 to TRBJ1-2; no reliable D call. The germline V gene encodes CDR1 KGHSH and CDR2 LQKENI. V lost 3 bases and J lost 6, with 8 bases in between. The CDR3 spans 12 residues. CDR3 residues: CASSPLGDGYTF. DNA for the CDR3: TGTGCCAGCTCACCTTTAGGAGATGGCTACACCTTC.